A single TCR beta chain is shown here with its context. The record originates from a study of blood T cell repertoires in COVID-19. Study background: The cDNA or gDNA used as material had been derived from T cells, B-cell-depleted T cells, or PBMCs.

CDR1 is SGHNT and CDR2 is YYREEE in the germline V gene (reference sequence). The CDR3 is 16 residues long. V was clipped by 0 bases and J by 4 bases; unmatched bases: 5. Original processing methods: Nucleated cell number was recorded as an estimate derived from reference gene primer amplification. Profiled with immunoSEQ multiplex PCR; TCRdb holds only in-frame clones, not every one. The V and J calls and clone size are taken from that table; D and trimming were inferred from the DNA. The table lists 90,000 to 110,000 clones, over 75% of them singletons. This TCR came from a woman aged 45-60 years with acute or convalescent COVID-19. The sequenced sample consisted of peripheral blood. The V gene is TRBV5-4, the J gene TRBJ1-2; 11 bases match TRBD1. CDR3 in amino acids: CASSLAGTGGSYGYTF. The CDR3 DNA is TGTGCCAGCAGCTTGGCGGGGACAGGGGGTTCCTATGGCTACACCTTC.